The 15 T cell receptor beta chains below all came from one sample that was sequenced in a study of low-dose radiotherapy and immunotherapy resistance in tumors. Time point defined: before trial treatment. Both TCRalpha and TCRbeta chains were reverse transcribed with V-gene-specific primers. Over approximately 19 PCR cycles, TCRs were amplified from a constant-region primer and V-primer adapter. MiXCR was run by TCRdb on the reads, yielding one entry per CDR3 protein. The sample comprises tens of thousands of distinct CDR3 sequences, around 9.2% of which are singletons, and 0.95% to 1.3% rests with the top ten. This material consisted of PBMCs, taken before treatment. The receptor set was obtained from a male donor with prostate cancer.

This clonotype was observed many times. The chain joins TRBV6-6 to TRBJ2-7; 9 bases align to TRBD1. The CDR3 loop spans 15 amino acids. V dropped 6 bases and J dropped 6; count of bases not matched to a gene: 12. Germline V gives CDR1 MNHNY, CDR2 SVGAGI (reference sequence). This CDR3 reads CASRGGDRVYGEQYF. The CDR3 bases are TGTGCCAGCAGGGGGGGGGACAGGGTCTACGGCGAGCAGTACTTC.

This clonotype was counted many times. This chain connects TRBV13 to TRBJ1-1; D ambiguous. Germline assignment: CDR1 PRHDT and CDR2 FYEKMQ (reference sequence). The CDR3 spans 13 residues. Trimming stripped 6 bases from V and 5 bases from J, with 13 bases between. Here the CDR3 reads CASSLSGGTEAFF. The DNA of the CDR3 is TGTGCCAGCAGTTTATCGGGTGGGACTGAAGCTTTCTTT.

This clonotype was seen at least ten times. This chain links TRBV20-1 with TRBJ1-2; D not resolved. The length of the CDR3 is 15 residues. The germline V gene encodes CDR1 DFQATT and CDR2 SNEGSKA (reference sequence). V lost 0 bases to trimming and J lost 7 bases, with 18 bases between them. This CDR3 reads CSARDPGQAAGGYTF. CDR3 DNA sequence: TGCAGTGCTAGAGATCCCGGGCAGGCGGCAGGTGGCTACACCTTC.

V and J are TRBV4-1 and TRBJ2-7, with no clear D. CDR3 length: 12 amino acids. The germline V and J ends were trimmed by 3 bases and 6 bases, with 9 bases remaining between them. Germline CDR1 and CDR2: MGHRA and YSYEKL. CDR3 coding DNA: TGCGCCAGCAGCCAGGTCATAGGCGAGCAGTACTTC. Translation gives CASSQVIGEQYF.

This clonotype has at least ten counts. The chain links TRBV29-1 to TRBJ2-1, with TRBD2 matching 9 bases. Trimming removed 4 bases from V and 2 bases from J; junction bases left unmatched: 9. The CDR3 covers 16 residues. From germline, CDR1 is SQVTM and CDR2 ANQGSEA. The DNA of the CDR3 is TGCAGCGTTGTTAGCGGGAGTACCTCCCCCTACAATGAGCAGTTCTTC. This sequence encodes CSVVSGSTSPYNEQFF.

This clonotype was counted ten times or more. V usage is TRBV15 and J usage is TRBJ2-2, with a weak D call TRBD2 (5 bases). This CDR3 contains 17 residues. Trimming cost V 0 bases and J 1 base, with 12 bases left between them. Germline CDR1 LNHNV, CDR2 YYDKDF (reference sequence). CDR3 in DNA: TGTGCCACCAGCAGAGATCTTCTAGCCCTGAACACCGGGGAGCTGTTTTTT. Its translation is CATSRDLLALNTGELFF.

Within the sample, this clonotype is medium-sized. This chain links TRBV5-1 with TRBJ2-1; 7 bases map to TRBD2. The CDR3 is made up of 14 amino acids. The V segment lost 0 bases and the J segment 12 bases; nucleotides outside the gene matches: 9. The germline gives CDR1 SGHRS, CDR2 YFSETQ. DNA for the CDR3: TGCGCCAGCAGCTTGGATACTAGCGCGAACGGGCAGTTCTTC. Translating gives CASSLDTSANGQFF.

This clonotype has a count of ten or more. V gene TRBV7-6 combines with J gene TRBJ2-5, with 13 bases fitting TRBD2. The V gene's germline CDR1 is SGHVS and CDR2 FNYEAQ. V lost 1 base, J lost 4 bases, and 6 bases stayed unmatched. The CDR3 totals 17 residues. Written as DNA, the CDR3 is TGTGCCAGCAGCTTAGGGAGGACTAGCGGGAGTGGAGAGACCCAGTACTTC. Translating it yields CASSLGRTSGSGETQYF.

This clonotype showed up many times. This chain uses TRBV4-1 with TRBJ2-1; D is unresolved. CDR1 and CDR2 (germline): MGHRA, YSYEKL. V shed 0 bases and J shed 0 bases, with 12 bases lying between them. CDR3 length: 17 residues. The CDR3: CASSQDPYPSSYNEQFF. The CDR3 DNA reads TGCGCCAGCAGCCAAGACCCTTACCCCAGCTCCTACAATGAGCAGTTCTTC.

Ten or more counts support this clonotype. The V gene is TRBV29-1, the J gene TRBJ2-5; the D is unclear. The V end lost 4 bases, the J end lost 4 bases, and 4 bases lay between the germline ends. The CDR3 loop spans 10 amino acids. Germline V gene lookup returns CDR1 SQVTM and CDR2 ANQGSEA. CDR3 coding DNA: TGCAGCGTTGGGGGAGAGACCCAGTACTTC. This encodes CSVGGETQYF.

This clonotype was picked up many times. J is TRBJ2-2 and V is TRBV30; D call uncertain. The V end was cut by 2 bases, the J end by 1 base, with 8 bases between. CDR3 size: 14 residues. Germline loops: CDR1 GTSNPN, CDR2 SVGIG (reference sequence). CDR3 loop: CAWSSLLNTGELFF. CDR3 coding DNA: TGTGCCTGGAGTTCCCTCTTGAACACCGGGGAGCTGTTTTTT.

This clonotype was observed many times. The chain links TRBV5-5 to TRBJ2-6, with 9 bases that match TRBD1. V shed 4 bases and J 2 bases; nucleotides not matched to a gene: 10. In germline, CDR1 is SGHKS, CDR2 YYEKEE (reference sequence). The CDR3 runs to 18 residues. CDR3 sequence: CASSPGQGSPPGANVLTF. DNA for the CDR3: TGTGCCAGCAGCCCGGGACAGGGATCCCCCCCTGGGGCCAACGTCCTGACTTTC.

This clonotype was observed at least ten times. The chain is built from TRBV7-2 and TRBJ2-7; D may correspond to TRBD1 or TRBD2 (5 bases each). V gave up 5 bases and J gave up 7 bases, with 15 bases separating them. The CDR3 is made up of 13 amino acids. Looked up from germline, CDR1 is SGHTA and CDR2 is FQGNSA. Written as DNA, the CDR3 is TGTGCCAGCAGCGGACGGCAGGGACGGGAGCAGTACTTC. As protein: CASSGRQGREQYF.

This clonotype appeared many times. The CDR3 sequence is CARSSLSTDTQYF. The DNA of the CDR3 is TGTGCCAGATCAAGTCTTAGCACAGATACGCAGTATTTT. The chain is built from TRBV30 and TRBJ2-3; D ambiguous. V dropped 8 bases and J dropped 0 bases, with 12 bases sitting between them. Germline V CDR1 and CDR2: GTSNPN, SVGIG (reference sequence). The CDR3 loop spans 13 amino acids.

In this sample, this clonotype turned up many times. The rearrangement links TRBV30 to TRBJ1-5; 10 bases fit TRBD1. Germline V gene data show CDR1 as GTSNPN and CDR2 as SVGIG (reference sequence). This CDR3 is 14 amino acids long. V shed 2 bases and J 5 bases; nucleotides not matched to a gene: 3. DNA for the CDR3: TGTGCCTGGAGTCGCGGACAGGGGGATCAGCCCCAGCATTTT. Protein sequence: CAWSRGQGDQPQHF.